The clone carrying this T cell receptor (beta chain) was recorded only once. Its antigen is as yet unknown. TCRdb redid the calling of the reads with MiXCR, one entry per CDR3 protein. The table records approximately 990,000 distinct CDR3 sequences, approximately 30% of them present only once. The source of the sample is a study of T cell repertoires in cytomegalovirus infection. Study as a whole: In the study, CMV epitopes included recently identified HLA-C-restricted and well-studied HLA-B-restricted ones. An indication of both CMV infection and matching HLA type came from public TCR beta signatures. Study results and limitations: Dominant in the ex vivo response were TCR beta clonotypes restricted by HLA-C and specific for CMV. Cumulative public TCR beta family frequency identified carriers of CMV plus the relevant HLA.

From germline, CDR1 is PRHDT and CDR2 FYEKMQ (reference sequence). V lost 5 bases to trimming and J lost 2 bases; unmatched junction nucleotides: 9. This CDR3 is built from 16 residues. V usage is TRBV13 and J usage is TRBJ2-7, with 10 positions matching TRBD2. The sequenced sample was cultured CD8+ T cells from PBMCs, obtained from culture after CMV antigen stimulation. This clonotype originated in a human donor in good health (CMV status not recorded). Some clones in this sample may be carry-over from other donors' samples. CDR3 loop: CASSTTLAGGTYEQYF. The DNA for the CDR3 is TGTGCCAGCAGCACAACTTTAGCGGGGGGAACCTACGAGCAGTACTTC.